This TCR beta chain was captured in a study of blood T cell repertoires in COVID-19 (dated by TCRdb to about 2020). Background for the entire study: The collaborator samples originated in the United States, Italy and Spain and spanned the acute and convalescent phases of COVID-19. The prospective study material was composed of cDNA or gDNA derived from T cells, B-cell-depleted T cells, or PBMCs. Subjects who had been exposed to COVID-19, were actively infected with it, or had recovered from it provided the deeply sampled blood TCRbeta repertoires that made up the dataset. The repertoires were made available in a free public database intended to serve as a resource for research on the immune response to SARS-CoV-2. The samples were drawn from the first 160 participants of the ongoing ImmuneRACE study and from under 1,500 subjects provided by 6 global collaborators. Sample metadata almost always included a de-identified subject ID, COVID-19 status, age in years and sex. HLA class I and class II types, where available, came from metadata supplied by the sample provider rather than from assay-based typing.

Summary of the overall study and its limitations: How much clinical and demographic metadata was included differed by source and by participant, and the metadata was provided uncurated.

The collaborating institutions used their own protocols to collect whole blood in K2EDTA tubes. For TCRbeta analysis, collaborators shipped samples in one of three forms: frozen whole blood, isolated PBMCs, or DNA extracted from either of those sample types. TCRbeta CDR3 regions were amplified from genomic DNA by means of the immunoSEQ Assay, a bias-controlled multiplex PCR. The authors' pipeline ran thus. The number of nucleated cells in each sample was estimated from the amplification of reference gene primers within the assay. Sequence reads were collapsed and filtered to measure the absolute abundance of every unique TCRbeta CDR3 rearrangement. Productive Simpson clonality was computed per sample as the square root of Simpson's diversity index over productive rearrangements. The source is immuneACCESS, and TCRdb retained only in-frame sequences with V and J called. Part of the clones is not carried over; for the studies checked, unresolved V genes explain less than half of this, and the remainder is unexplained. V and J calls and clone size follow that table, whereas D and trimming were derived from the DNA. Counted in this sample were some 250,000 clones; about 68% of them appeared once. The ten largest clones add up to more than 2.5% of the sample.

The germline V gene (reference sequence) yields LGHDT for CDR1 and YNNKEL for CDR2. The CDR3 has 16 amino acids, counting the end cysteine and phenylalanine. Just CDR3 DNA is preserved here, 48 bases in frame from base 1. V loses 2 bases of germline sequence and J loses 1 base, and the interval between the two ends is 14 bases. On this clone: The antigen it recognizes is unknown. Base qualities were left out, and no much larger clone turns up one base away.

Sequenced material: peripheral blood. The TCR originated in a woman older than 75 with acute or convalescent COVID-19. This chain is built from TRBV3-1 (or the pseudogene TRBV3-2) and TRBJ1-1, and the D gene may be TRBD1, 5 bases matching. The CDR3: CASSQRWGGGNTEAFF. The DNA is TGTGCCAGCAGCCAACGCTGGGGCGGGGGGAACACTGAAGCTTTCTTT.